Following are 19 T cell receptor beta chains from one sample sequenced in a study of cytomegalovirus exposure and HLA in healthy donors (dated by TCRdb to the late 2010s). The method behind the library was the immunoSEQ multiplex PCR assay. The multiplex PCR relied on a mix of 60 forward primers for TCR Vbeta segments and 13 reverse primers for TCR Jbeta segments. TCRdb's version of the immuneACCESS table is confined to in-frame rearrangements and falls short of the full clone set. An unresolved V gene accounts for under half of the shortfall where checked; the remainder is of unknown origin. Within this sample are tens of thousands of clones, with about 80% of them counted one time only. Of the sample, around 6.7% falls within the top ten clones. The sample comprised PBMCs. The receptors were gathered from a man aged 25-45 years in good health and CMV-seronegative.

V is TRBV11-2 and J is TRBJ1-1; a weak D match, TRBD1 (5 bases). Germline V gene data show CDR1 as SGHAT and CDR2 as FQNNGV. V lost 1 base and J lost 0, with 15 bases in between. This CDR3 is 17 amino acids long. CDR3 residues: CASSLASGIGLNTEAFF. The CDR3 nucleotides are TGTGCCAGCAGCTTAGCCTCAGGGATTGGTCTGAACACTGAAGCTTTCTTT.

The chain's CDR3 is CASSLGQGWETQYF. The CDR3 bases are TGCGCCAGCAGCTTAGGACAGGGATGGGAGACCCAGTACTTC. V gene TRBV5-1 combines with J gene TRBJ2-5; 8 bases agree with TRBD1. J was trimmed by 5 bases and V by 2 bases; bases with no gene match: 5. The germline CDR1 and CDR2 sequences are SGHRS and YFSETQ. There are 14 residues in the CDR3.

The V call is TRBV5-1, the J call TRBJ1-1; 7 bases are a match to TRBD1. V lost 4 bases, J lost 2 bases, and 5 bases stayed unmatched. This CDR3 spans 14 amino acids. CDR1 SGHRS and CDR2 YFSETQ come from the germline V gene. The CDR3 loop is CASSVGQLNTEAFF. CDR3 nucleotide sequence: TGCGCCAGCAGCGTGGGACAGCTAAACACTGAAGCTTTCTTT.

V usage is TRBV29-1 and J usage is TRBJ1-6; D possibly corresponds to TRBD1 (5 bases). Germline CDR1 and CDR2: SQVTM and ANQGSEA. V gave up 5 bases and J gave up 9 bases, with 14 bases separating them. The CDR3 is made up of 13 amino acids. The CDR3 DNA is TGCAGCGTTAAAGGGGAGGGAGGTTCACCCCTCCACTTT. This gives the protein CSVKGEGGSPLHF.

In DNA, the CDR3 is TGTGCCAGTAGTTCCTCAACCCGGGACAGATCGTTCTTC. The encoded protein is CASSSSTRDRSFF. This rearrangement joins TRBV19 to TRBJ2-1; TRBD1 matches at 7 bases. The CDR3 totals 13 residues. Germline values: CDR1 LNHDA, CDR2 SQIVND (reference sequence). V gave up 5 bases and J gave up 15 bases; unmatched junction bases: 13.

This chain uses TRBV28 with TRBJ1-6, with 8 bases fitting TRBD1. Germline V gives CDR1 MDHEN, CDR2 SYDVKM. Trimming took 5 bases from V and 7 from J; bases not matched to a gene: 7. The CDR3 runs 15 residues. CDR3 DNA sequence: TGTGCCAGCAGTCCCAGACAGGGGCAGAATTCACCCCTCCACTTT. It yields the protein CASSPRQGQNSPLHF.

The V gene is TRBV5-1, the J gene TRBJ1-6, with 10 bases lining up with TRBD1. There are 15 residues in the CDR3. V lost 5 bases, J lost 11 bases, and 10 bases stayed unmatched. Germline V gene sequence: CDR1 SGHRS, CDR2 YFSETQ. The chain's CDR3 is CASRDPGQGSPPLHF. For the CDR3, the DNA is TGCGCCAGCAGAGATCCGGGACAGGGGTCGCCACCCCTCCACTTT.

The rearrangement links TRBV4-2 to TRBJ2-3, with 13 bases identical to TRBD2. Germline CDR1 and CDR2: LGHNA and YNFKEQ. The CDR3 length is 16 residues. V dropped 4 bases and J dropped 6; count of bases not matched to a gene: 7. CDR3 DNA sequence: TGTGCCAGCAGCCCCGGACTAGCGGGAGACACCGATACGCAGTATTTT. It encodes CASSPGLAGDTDTQYF.

This sequence joins TRBV7-8 and TRBJ1-1; 8 bases are shared with TRBD1. The CDR3 extends over 17 amino acids. Trimming took 0 bases from V and 0 from J; bases not matched to a gene: 6. The germline CDR1 and CDR2 sequences are SGHVS and FQNEAQ. The CDR3 nucleotides read TGTGCCAGCAGCTTAGCCTTGACAGGGGACATGAACACTGAAGCTTTCTTT. This translates into CASSLALTGDMNTEAFF.

The chain combines TRBV10-3 with TRBJ2-7, with 13 bases identical to TRBD2. The germline V gene has CDR1 ENHRY and CDR2 SYGVKD. The V segment lost 6 bases and the J segment 0 bases; nucleotides outside the gene matches: 8. This CDR3 contains 17 residues. The CDR3 reads CAIRGTSGASISYEQYF. The CDR3 region has the DNA TGTGCCATCAGAGGGACTAGCGGGGCGTCCATCTCCTACGAGCAGTACTTC.

The CDR3 coding sequence is TGTGCCAGCAGCTCCCGACAGGACCTTAGCAATCAGCCCCAGCATTTT. It is translated as CASSSRQDLSNQPQHF. The chain employs TRBV7-3 and TRBJ1-5; D may be TRBD1 (6 bases). Germline CDR1 and CDR2: SGHTA and FQGTGA. Trimming left V 4 bases short and J 0 bases short, with 13 bases between. There are 16 residues in the CDR3.

With respect to this clone: Other DNA variants within this sample encode the same CDR3. V is TRBV5-4 and J is TRBJ2-3; D remains unclear. The germline gives CDR1 SGHNT, CDR2 YYREEE (reference sequence). CDR3 length: 15 amino acids. The germline V and J ends were trimmed by 0 bases and 1 base, with 9 bases remaining between them. CDR3 sequence: CASSLDGGRTDTQYF. For the CDR3, the DNA is TGTGCCAGCAGCTTGGATGGCGGCCGCACAGATACGCAGTATTTT. Based on the CDR3 plus reference TRBV5-4 and TRBJ2-3, the full variable domain is ETGVTQSPTHLIKTRGQQVTLRCSSQSGHNTVSWYQQALGQGPQFIFQYYREEENGRGNFPPRFSGLQFPNYSSELNVNALELDDSALYLCASSLDGGRTDTQYFGPGTRLTVL.

The J gene is TRBJ1-1, the V gene TRBV18, with D maybe TRBD1 (6 bases). The germline V gene has CDR1 KGHSH and CDR2 LQKENI. V was clipped by 5 bases and J by 5 bases, with 18 bases between them. This CDR3 contains 15 residues. The CDR3 spells CASSEFTGQETEAFF. The CDR3 DNA follows: TGTGCCAGCTCAGAATTTACAGGGCAGGAAACTGAAGCTTTCTTT.

The J gene is TRBJ1-5, the V gene TRBV2, with 9 bases that match TRBD1. The germline V gene has CDR1 SNHLY and CDR2 FYNNEI. V lost 7 bases, J lost 6 bases, and 7 bases stayed unmatched. This CDR3 is built from 14 residues. Here the CDR3 DNA reads TGTGCCAGCACTCCGGGACAGGGAGGTCAGCCCCAGCATTTT. Amino acid sequence: CASTPGQGGQPQHF.

On this clone itself: This specimen includes other DNA sequences encoding the same CDR3. The chain employs TRBV6-4 and TRBJ2-2; D unresolved. Trimming removed 2 bases at V and 1 base at J, with 5 bases between. Germline assignment: CDR1 MRHNA and CDR2 SNTAGT. This CDR3 comprises 14 residues. CDR3 nucleotides: TGTGCCAGCAGTGACGGGCAGAACACCGGGGAGCTGTTTTTT. Translation gives CASSDGQNTGELFF.

This CDR3 reads CASSQRLAGNNEQFF. CDR3 nucleotide sequence: TGTGCCAGCAGCCAACGGCTAGCGGGAAACAATGAGCAGTTCTTC. The chain combines TRBV4-2 with TRBJ2-1; 9 positions match TRBD2. J lost 5 bases, V lost 2 bases, and 4 bases had no gene match. The CDR3 has 15 amino acids. Germline lookup yields CDR1 LGHNA and CDR2 YNFKEQ.

The DNA for the CDR3 is TGTGCCAGCAGCCCCCAGCGGGGGGCCAAAAACATTCAGTACTTC. It codes for CASSPQRGAKNIQYF. This rearrangement joins TRBV5-4 to TRBJ2-4, with TRBD2 matching over 8 bases. V gave up 4 bases and J gave up 1 base; unmatched junction bases: 4. Germline V gives CDR1 SGHNT, CDR2 YYREEE (reference sequence). The CDR3 is 15 residues long.

The gene calls are TRBV5-1 and TRBJ2-1; 11 bases are shared with TRBD2. The CDR3 length is 15 residues. J lost 10 bases, V lost 1 base, and 7 bases had no gene match. From germline, CDR1 is SGHRS and CDR2 YFSETQ. CDR3 coding DNA: TGCGCCAGCAGCTTGTTTACTAGCGGGGGACGGGAGCAGTTCTTC. Translated, it gives CASSLFTSGGREQFF.

The gene calls are TRBV7-9 and TRBJ2-7, with TRBD1 matching 8 bases. This CDR3 has 14 amino acids. The germline V gene has CDR1 SEHNR and CDR2 FQNEAQ (reference sequence). Trimming cost V 3 bases and J 6 bases; bases outside gene matches: 7. The CDR3 region is CASSLNRGKGEQYF. The CDR3 coding sequence is TGTGCCAGCAGCTTGAACAGGGGGAAGGGCGAGCAGTACTTC.